Listed here are 25 T cell receptor beta chains from one sample, sequenced in a study of T cell repertoires in cytomegalovirus infection. TCRdb processed the reads anew with MiXCR; each CDR3 protein has one entry. The sample contains about 78,000 distinct CDR3 sequences, about 40% of which appear only once. No antigen has been identified for these receptors. Sequenced here: CD8+ T cells from cultured PBMCs, sampled from culture after CMV antigen stimulation. These receptors originate from a human donor in good health (CMV status not recorded). Some clones in this sample may be carry-over from other donors' samples.

This clonotype was seen a few times. This sequence joins TRBV7-2 and TRBJ2-3; TRBD2 matches at 9 bases. Germline trimming cut 3 bases from V and 3 bases from J; bases unmatched to any gene: 7. The CDR3 contains 16 residues. The V gene's germline CDR1 is SGHTA and CDR2 FQGNSA. CDR3 coding DNA: TGTGCCAGCAGCTTGGGTAGCGGGGGTAGTACAGATACGCAGTATTTT. As protein: CASSLGSGGSTDTQYF. Full variable domain (rest looked up from reference TRBV7-2 and TRBJ2-3): GAGVSQSPSNKVTEKGKDVELRCDPISGHTALYWYRQSLGQGLEFLIYFQGNSAPDKSGLPSDRFSAERTGGSVSTLTIQRTQQEDSAVYLCASSLGSGGSTDTQYFGPGTRLTVL.

This clonotype occurred a few times. The chain combines TRBV6-2 or TRBV6-3 with TRBJ2-7, with 7 nucleotides matching TRBD1. Germline trimming cut 5 bases from V and 0 bases from J; bases unmatched to any gene: 1. CDR1 is MNHEY and CDR2 is SVGEGT in the germline V gene. This CDR3 is built from 13 residues. The CDR3 coding sequence is TGTGCCAGCAGTCACAGGGGCTCCTACGAGCAGTACTTC. This sequence encodes CASSHRGSYEQYF.

The J gene is TRBJ1-1, the V gene TRBV13, with a weak D call TRBD1 (6 bases). Germline CDR1 PRHDT, CDR2 FYEKMQ (reference sequence). The CDR3 spans 13 residues. V dropped 5 bases and J dropped 6 bases, with 13 bases sitting between them. The CDR3 DNA is TGTGCCAGCAGCAATGGAGGGGGGGCTGAAGCTTTCTTT. Translating gives CASSNGGGAEAFF.

This clonotype has more than one count but fewer than ten. The chain recombines TRBV27 with TRBJ1-1, with a weak D call TRBD1 (5 bases). CDR3 length equals 13 residues. Trimming removed 5 bases from V and 5 bases from J, with 12 bases in between. Germline assignment: CDR1 MNHEY and CDR2 SMNVEV (reference sequence). CDR3 region: CASSPRVRTEAFF. CDR3 nucleotides: TGTGCCAGCAGTCCCAGGGTGAGGACTGAAGCTTTCTTT.

This chain links TRBV7-6 with TRBJ1-2; no definite D call. The CDR3 loop spans 14 amino acids. The V end lost 1 base, the J end lost 8 bases, and 14 bases lay between the germline ends. Germline loops: CDR1 SGHVS, CDR2 FNYEAQ. The CDR3 spells CASSLGTAMLGYTF. CDR3 coding DNA: TGTGCCAGCAGCTTAGGGACGGCGATGTTAGGCTACACCTTC.

This chain joins TRBV4-1 and TRBJ1-1; D is ambiguous. V was clipped by 2 bases and J by 12 bases, with 16 bases between them. The CDR3 is 13 residues long. Germline CDR1 reads MGHRA; CDR2 reads YSYEKL. The CDR3 region has the DNA TGCGCCAGCAGCCAACGGGAGCAACTGCAGTCTTTCTTT. Its translation: CASSQREQLQSFF.

The V call is TRBV7-8, the J call TRBJ1-5; D is undetermined. This CDR3 spans 15 amino acids. V lost 5 bases to trimming and J lost 5 bases, with 16 bases between them. CDR1 and CDR2 from the germline V gene are SGHVS and FQNEAQ. The CDR3 here is CASSPTDQWYQPQHF. The DNA of the CDR3 is TGTGCCAGCAGCCCAACCGATCAATGGTATCAGCCCCAGCATTTT.

This clonotype was recorded many times. The J gene is TRBJ1-2, the V gene TRBV7-2; D is uncertain. The CDR3 is 15 amino acids. V shed 5 bases and J shed 4 bases, with 17 bases lying between them. Per germline, CDR1 SGHTA and CDR2 FQGNSA. CDR3 sequence: CASSLRTATSYGYTF. The CDR3 bases are TGTGCCAGCAGCCTAAGGACGGCAACGAGCTATGGCTACACCTTC.

Ten or more counts support this clonotype. This chain connects TRBV27 to TRBJ2-7; TRBD1 might be the D (6 bases). The CDR3 loop spans 13 amino acids. Trimming pared 3 bases from V and 6 bases from J, leaving 12 bases between. The germline CDR1 and CDR2 sequences are MNHEY and SMNVEV (reference sequence). The CDR3 bases are TGTGCCAGCAGTTTTGGACAGAACGCCGAGCAGTACTTC. Its protein is CASSFGQNAEQYF.

The chain uses TRBV4-1 and TRBJ1-2; possibly TRBD1 for D (5 bases). Germline V gene lookup returns CDR1 MGHRA and CDR2 YSYEKL. This CDR3 region has 15 residues. Trimming cost V 0 bases and J 2 bases, with 10 bases left between them. The CDR3 spells CASSQEGYRNYGYTF. The CDR3 DNA reads as TGCGCCAGCAGCCAAGAAGGCTACAGGAACTATGGCTACACCTTC.

This clonotype has just a few counts. The chain recombines TRBV10-3 with TRBJ1-5, with TRBD1 identical over 8 bases. V dropped 10 bases and J dropped 1; count of bases not matched to a gene: 15. The CDR3 covers 17 residues. The germline CDR1 and CDR2 sequences are ENHRY and SYGVKD. The DNA of the CDR3 is TGTGCCACCACGGACACTCAGGGGGCCGGGAGCAATCAGCCCCAGCATTTT. This gives the protein CATTDTQGAGSNQPQHF.

CDR3 amino acids: CASSESSRGYGDTQYF. CDR3 bases: TGCGCCAGCAGTGAGTCTTCACGGGGGTATGGAGATACGCAGTATTTT. The rearrangement links TRBV10-2 to TRBJ2-3; tentatively, D is TRBD2 (6 bases). Germline values: CDR1 WSHSY, CDR2 SAAADI. The CDR3 is 16 residues long. Trimming removed 0 bases at V and 5 bases at J, with 15 bases between.

The chain employs TRBV7-6 and TRBJ2-7; 8 bases line up with TRBD1. Germline loops: CDR1 SGHVS, CDR2 FNYEAQ. V shed 5 bases, J shed 6 bases, and the junction held 6 bases outside the gene matches. This CDR3 contains 13 residues. CDR3 in amino acids: CASSLGQASEQYF. As DNA, the CDR3 is TGTGCCAGCAGCCTGGGACAGGCGTCCGAGCAGTACTTC.

The chain employs TRBV7-6 and TRBJ2-5; weak D call: TRBD2 (6 bases). CDR1 is SGHVS, CDR2 FNYEAQ, per germline. The CDR3 has 13 amino acids. Trimming shortened V by 2 bases and J by 12 bases, and 16 bases separated the two germline ends. The CDR3 reads CASSLNYGGLKYF. The CDR3 DNA reads TGTGCCAGCAGCTTAAACTATGGGGGGTTGAAGTACTTC.

The J gene is TRBJ1-1, the V gene TRBV12-3 or TRBV12-4; a weak D match, TRBD1 (6 bases). The CDR3 contains 18 residues. V lost 6 bases and J lost 2, with 25 bases in between. This chain's CDR3 is CASSPSFPHRERNTEAFF. CDR3 bases: TGTGCCAGCAGCCCTTCCTTTCCCCACAGGGAAAGAAACACTGAAGCTTTCTTT.

CDR3 loop: CASSQIGGVREKLFF. As DNA, the CDR3 is TGTGCCAGCAGCCAAATTGGGGGGGTAAGGGAAAAACTGTTTTTT. The rearrangement uses TRBV7-9 and TRBJ1-4; a weak D match, TRBD1 (5 bases). Germline-derived CDR1 and CDR2 are SEHNR and FQNEAQ (reference sequence). V was shortened by 5 bases and J by 8 bases, with 18 bases between the two germline ends. This CDR3 comprises 15 residues.

The J gene is TRBJ1-1, the V gene TRBV12-5, with D perhaps matching TRBD1 (6 bases). There are 16 residues in the CDR3. The V gene's germline CDR1 is LGHNT and CDR2 FRNRAP. Trimming took 3 bases from V and 5 from J, leaving 19 bases between them. DNA of the CDR3: TGTGCTAGTGGTTTTGGGACATCCGACTCTTCTACTGAAGCTTTCTTT. As protein: CASGFGTSDSSTEAFF.

The J gene is TRBJ2-7, the V gene TRBV2; a weak D match, TRBD2 (5 bases). The CDR3 has 13 amino acids. Looked up from germline, CDR1 is SNHLY and CDR2 is FYNNEI. The V and J ends lost 1 base and 2 bases respectively, with 6 bases between them. CDR3 DNA: TGTGCCAGCAGTGAAGGAGGGCCCTACGAGCAGTACTTC. It translates to CASSEGGPYEQYF. Full variable domain (rest looked up from reference TRBV2 and TRBJ2-7): EPEVTQTPSHQVTQMGQEVILRCVPISNHLYFYWYRQILGQKVEFLVSFYNNEISEKSEIFDDQFSVERPDGSNFTLKIRSTKLEDSAMYFCASSEGGPYEQYFGPGTRLTVT.

CDR3 loop: CASSQDGSGGSYNEQFF. In DNA, the CDR3 is TGCGCCAGCAGCCAAGATGGGAGCGGGGGGTCTTACAATGAGCAGTTCTTC. The chain joins TRBV4-3 to TRBJ2-1, with TRBD2 identical over 9 bases. V gave up 0 bases and J gave up 4 bases; unmatched junction bases: 7. The germline V gene encodes CDR1 LGHNA and CDR2 YSLEER. CDR3 length equals 17 residues.

This clonotype showed up just a few times. The chain recombines TRBV7-6 with TRBJ1-1; D uncertain. The CDR3 is made up of 16 amino acids. The V end was cut by 5 bases, the J end by 0 bases, with 16 bases between. CDR1 and CDR2 (germline): SGHVS, FNYEAQ. The CDR3 reads CASSRFGRQMNTEAFF. The DNA of the CDR3 is TGTGCCAGCAGCCGCTTTGGACGACAAATGAACACTGAAGCTTTCTTT.

Ten or more counts support this clonotype. V usage is TRBV7-9 and J usage is TRBJ2-5; 12 bases fit TRBD1. The CDR3 is made up of 16 amino acids. Germline-derived CDR1 and CDR2 are SEHNR and FQNEAQ (reference sequence). V lost 5 bases to trimming and J lost 8 bases; unmatched junction nucleotides: 12. CDR3 nucleotides: TGTGCCAGCAGCACCGGGACAGGGGGCTCCTCAGTAACCCAGTACTTC. Protein: CASSTGTGGSSVTQYF. Full variable domain (missing parts from reference TRBV7-9 and TRBJ2-5): DTGVSQNPRHKITKRGQNVTFRCDPISEHNRLYWYRQTLGQGPEFLTYFQNEAQLEKSRLLSDRFSAERPKGSFSTLEIQRTEQGDSAMYLCASSTGTGGSSVTQYFGPGTRLLVL.

The chain has TRBV2 and TRBJ1-6; D ambiguous. The CDR3 totals 16 residues. Germline V lookup: CDR1 SNHLY, CDR2 FYNNEI. Trimming left V 2 bases short and J 1 base short, with 9 bases between. CDR3 bases: TGTGCCAGCAGTGAATTGGCAGGATCCTATAATTCACCCCTCCACTTT. Residues: CASSELAGSYNSPLHF.

The chain couples TRBV6-6 to TRBJ2-2; D not certain. The CDR3 consists of 12 residues. V was pared by 6 bases and J by 3 bases, with 5 bases between. CDR1 is MNHNY and CDR2 is SVGAGI in the germline V gene (reference sequence). CDR3 region: CASRYYTGELFF. For the CDR3, the DNA is TGTGCCAGCAGATATTACACCGGGGAGCTGTTTTTT.

This clonotype has only a few counts. The V and J genes are TRBV19 and TRBJ2-1; perhaps TRBD1 as D (5 bases). The germline V gene has CDR1 LNHDA and CDR2 SQIVND (reference sequence). The V end lost 3 bases, the J end lost 0 bases, and 12 bases lay between the germline ends. CDR3 length: 16 residues. The CDR3 loop reads CASSILGRSSYNEQFF. The CDR3 nucleotides are TGTGCCAGTAGTATTCTGGGGCGGAGCTCCTACAATGAGCAGTTCTTC.

As to this clonotype: The missing conserved phenylalanine or tryptophan at the end of this CDR3 makes a read error likely. V is TRBV7-9 and J is TRBJ2-7; 13 positions agree with TRBD2. Germline V gene sequence: CDR1 SEHNR, CDR2 FQNEAQ (reference sequence). V gave up 1 base and J gave up 4 bases; unmatched junction bases: 4. The CDR3 is 16 amino acids. The CDR3 is CASSLDPTSGGYEQYL. Written as DNA, the CDR3 is TGTGCCAGCAGCTTAGATCCGACTAGCGGGGGGTACGAGCAGTACCTC.